This T cell receptor beta chain was sequenced for a study of blood T cell repertoires in COVID-19. For the study at large: COVID-19 samples from acute and convalescent phases originated in the United States, Italy and Spain. T cells, B-cell-depleted T cells, or PBMCs supplied cDNA or gDNA.

Assay used: immunoSEQ multiplex PCR; TCRdb lists only in-frame clones, some missing. The sample carries 210,000 or so clones, 80% to 90% recorded once. The CDR3 runs to 16 residues. V lost 5 bases to trimming and J lost 0 bases; unmatched junction nucleotides: 7. The germline V gene encodes CDR1 SGHNT and CDR2 YYREEE (reference sequence). The rearrangement uses TRBV5-4 and TRBJ2-5, with 10 bases identical to TRBD1. The sample taken for sequencing was peripheral blood. This TCR was sampled from a man between 50 and 59 years old with acute or convalescent COVID-19. The CDR3 DNA follows: TGTGCCAGCAGTCCGGGACAGGGGACCTACCAAGAGACCCAGTACTTC. Amino acids: CASSPGQGTYQETQYF.